This T cell receptor beta chain originates from a study of blood T cell repertoires in COVID-19. Study overall: COVID-19 samples, acute and convalescent, were from the United States, Italy and Spain.

Original handling: Estimation of nucleated cell counts was performed using reference gene primer amplification. Sequencing used immunoSEQ multiplex PCR; TCRdb keeps in-frame clones, though not all of them. V and J calls and clone size are given by that table; D and trimming were obtained from the DNA. The data contain about 320,000 clones, 80% to 90% of them seen just once; the ten biggest clones take up more than 9%. Before being deemed recovered, Cohort 3 donors had two negative PCRs, clearance, or symptom resolution. The CDR3 extends over 14 amino acids. V lost 7 bases and J lost 0, with 11 bases in between. Germline loops: CDR1 SNHLY, CDR2 FYNNEI.

The J gene is TRBJ2-3, the V gene TRBV2; TRBD1 is a possible D gene (5 bases). This clonotype originated in a woman between 18 and 30 years old who had recovered from COVID-19. Sequencing was performed on PBMCs or T cells enriched from blood (not recorded which). The CDR3, as DNA: TGTGCCAGCAAGGCAGGGCTAAGCACAGATACGCAGTATTTT. This encodes CASKAGLSTDTQYF.